These 2 T cell receptor beta chains came from one sample sequenced in a study of blood T cell repertoires in COVID-19. Sequenced by immunoSEQ multiplex PCR; TCRdb stores in-frame clones only, minus some. The sample includes 200,000 to 300,000 clones, over 90% of them seen just once. The sequenced sample consisted of peripheral blood. These receptors were taken from a man younger than 45 with COVID-19, enrolled during active disease.

The chain combines TRBV2 with TRBJ2-1; 11 bases are shared with TRBD2. The CDR3 consists of 15 residues. The J segment lost 5 bases and the V segment lost 7 bases, leaving 7 bases of the junction unmatched. Germline CDR1 is SNHLY and CDR2 is FYNNEI. CDR3 in DNA: TGTGCCAGCATAGCGACTAGCGGGGCTAACAATGAGCAGTTCTTC. This sequence encodes CASIATSGANNEQFF.

The rearrangement joins TRBV5-1 to TRBJ2-4, with D tentatively TRBD2 (5 bases). CDR3 length equals 16 residues. Deletions cut 0 bases from V and 1 base from J, with 11 bases between. Germline lookup yields CDR1 SGHRS and CDR2 YFSETQ. The CDR3 loop reads CASSLGGGGAKNIQYF. The CDR3 DNA sequence: TGCGCCAGCAGCTTGGGCGGAGGTGGGGCCAAAAACATTCAGTACTTC.